These 15 T cell receptor beta chains were all obtained from the same sample, sequenced in a study of blood T cell repertoires in COVID-19. Libraries were prepared by immunoSEQ multiplex PCR; TCRdb keeps only in-frame clonotypes and omits some of them. This sample yields about 250,000 clones, of which about 88% are seen a single time; approximately 2.1% belongs to the top ten. The specimen was peripheral blood. Receptors originate from a woman in her thirties or forties who had recovered from COVID-19.

The J gene is TRBJ2-7, the V gene TRBV19, with D possibly being TRBD1 (6 bases). CDR1 LNHDA and CDR2 SQIVND come from the germline V gene (reference sequence). The V gene lost 5 bases and the J gene lost 4 bases, with 12 bases spanning the gap. The CDR3 contains 13 residues. DNA of the CDR3: TGTGCCAGTAGTCAACTACAGGGTTACGAGCAGTACTTC. Its translation: CASSQLQGYEQYF. The entire variable domain, with the rest obtained from reference TRBV19 and TRBJ2-7, is as follows: DGGITQSPKYLFRKEGQNVTLSCEQNLNHDAMYWYRQDPGQGLRLIYYSQIVNDFQKGDIAEGYSVSREKKESFPLTVTSAQKNPTAFYLCASSQLQGYEQYFGPGTRLTVT.

This rearrangement joins TRBV3-1 (or the pseudogene TRBV3-2) to TRBJ1-6; D might be TRBD1 (5 bases). The CDR3 is made up of 16 amino acids. V was cut by 1 base and J by 6 bases, with 13 bases left in between. The germline gives CDR1 LGHDT, CDR2 YNNKEL (reference sequence). The CDR3 region has the DNA TGTGCCAGCAGCCAAGCCGGGGGGATCGGTAATTCACCCCTCCACTTT. Translating gives CASSQAGGIGNSPLHF.

V usage is TRBV7-2 and J usage is TRBJ1-2, with D possibly being TRBD1 (5 bases). Germline V lookup: CDR1 SGHTA, CDR2 FQGNSA. The V and J ends lost 5 bases and 2 bases respectively, with 9 bases between them. The CDR3 length is 13 residues. This CDR3 reads CASSPPGNYGYTF. The CDR3 region has the DNA TGTGCCAGCAGCCCCCCAGGGAACTATGGCTACACCTTC.

The chain is built from TRBV18 and TRBJ2-6; D unresolved. This CDR3 is built from 14 residues. The germline CDR1 and CDR2 sequences are KGHSH and LQKENI. The V end lost 6 bases, the J end lost 1 base, and 7 bases lay between the germline ends. DNA for the CDR3: TGTGCCAGCTCCCCTTTTTCTGGGGCCAACGTCCTGACTTTC. It codes for CASSPFSGANVLTF.

The chain couples TRBV23-1 to TRBJ2-7, with 8 bases matching TRBD1. TRBV23-1 is an ORF for which the function is uncertain. V dropped 2 bases and J dropped 3; count of bases not matched to a gene: 6. This CDR3 contains 15 residues. This CDR3 reads CASSQRDRKLYEQYF. The CDR3 DNA reads TGCGCCAGCAGTCAACGGGACAGGAAACTCTACGAGCAGTACTTC.

V usage is TRBV5-1 and J usage is TRBJ1-3; 8 positions agree with TRBD1. Trimming took 4 bases from V and 5 from J; bases not matched to a gene: 17. The CDR3 runs to 18 residues. CDR1 SGHRS and CDR2 YFSETQ come from the germline V gene. CDR3 nucleotide sequence: TGCGCCAGCAGCGATCAAGACTCCGGGACAGGAATGAGAAACACCATATATTTT. Its protein product is CASSDQDSGTGMRNTIYF.

The chain links TRBV11-2 to TRBJ2-7, with D maybe TRBD2 (7 bases). The germline V gene has CDR1 SGHAT and CDR2 FQNNGV. This CDR3 region has 15 residues. Deletions cut 8 bases from V and 6 bases from J, with 23 bases between. The DNA of the CDR3 is TGTGCCAGCTATCCCGCGGTCGGGGGGCGAGGCGAGCAGTACTTC. Its translation is CASYPAVGGRGEQYF.

The chain is built from TRBV5-1 and TRBJ2-2, with D possibly matching TRBD2 (5 bases). Germline values: CDR1 SGHRS, CDR2 YFSETQ. Between the trimmed V and J ends, which lost 4 bases and 5 bases, there was a span of 12 bases. This CDR3 is 14 amino acids long. CDR3 nucleotide sequence: TGCGCCAGCAGCCGAAGTATAGCGACCGGGGAGCTGTTTTTT. Its translation is CASSRSIATGELFF.

The chain uses TRBV3-1 (or the pseudogene TRBV3-2) and TRBJ2-7; the match to TRBD1 covers 10 bases. The V and J ends lost 6 bases and 3 bases, in that order; junction bases with no gene match: 5. Germline V CDR1 and CDR2: LGHDT, YNNKEL (reference sequence). The CDR3 has 14 residues. The CDR3 DNA sequence: TGTGCCAGCAGTCCCGGGACAGGGGACTACGAGCAGTACTTC. It encodes CASSPGTGDYEQYF.

This chain links TRBV5-6 with TRBJ1-5; D unclear. CDR1 is SGHDT, CDR2 YYEEEE, per germline. V was clipped by 4 bases and J by 5 bases, with 16 bases between them. The CDR3 runs to 15 residues. The CDR3 here is CASSLGWRAYQPQHF. As DNA, the CDR3 is TGTGCCAGCAGCCTGGGTTGGAGGGCCTATCAGCCCCAGCATTTT.

The CDR3 region has the DNA TGTGCCTGGAGTGCGGGACAGCAAAATTCACCCCTCCACTTT. This sequence encodes CAWSAGQQNSPLHF. V gene TRBV30 combines with J gene TRBJ1-6; 7 nucleotides agree with TRBD1. The ends lost 1 base at V and 7 bases at J; junction bases unmatched: 4. Germline CDR1 GTSNPN, CDR2 SVGIG (reference sequence). CDR3 length: 14 amino acids. The whole variable domain, remainder taken from reference TRBV30 and TRBJ1-6, is SQTIHQWPATLVQPVGSPLSLECTVEGTSNPNLYWYRQAAGRGLQLLFYSVGIGQISSEVPQNLSASRPQDRQFILSSKKLLLSDSGFYLCAWSAGQQNSPLHFGNGTRLTVT.

This clone was seen a few times. This chain uses TRBV5-4 with TRBJ2-1; 9 bases are a match to TRBD2. Losses at the gene ends were 2 bases for V and 5 bases for J; bases not matched to a gene: 5. The CDR3 spans 15 residues. The germline V gene encodes CDR1 SGHNT and CDR2 YYREEE (reference sequence). The CDR3 nucleotides read TGTGCCAGCAGCTTAGGCGGGAGGGCCCACAATGAGCAGTTCTTC. Translating gives CASSLGGRAHNEQFF. The variable domain in full, completed from reference TRBV5-4 and TRBJ2-1, reads ETGVTQSPTHLIKTRGQQVTLRCSSQSGHNTVSWYQQALGQGPQFIFQYYREEENGRGNFPPRFSGLQFPNYSSELNVNALELDDSALYLCASSLGGRAHNEQFFGPGTRLTVL.

The chain joins TRBV5-5 to TRBJ2-2; the match to TRBD1 covers 9 bases. The CDR3 extends over 16 amino acids. Trimming cost V 2 bases and J 4 bases; bases outside gene matches: 6. Germline CDR1 is SGHKS and CDR2 is YYEKEE (reference sequence). CDR3 region: CASSLIQGAGTGELFF. CDR3 nucleotide sequence: TGTGCCAGCAGCTTAATACAGGGGGCCGGCACCGGGGAGCTGTTTTTT.

This chain uses TRBV18 with TRBJ2-7; 10 positions match TRBD2. There are 16 residues in the CDR3. CDR1 is KGHSH and CDR2 is LQKENI in the germline V gene. Trimming took 2 bases from V and 6 from J; bases not matched to a gene: 10. CDR3 sequence reads: CASSPGGSSGSGEQYF. The CDR3 nucleotides read TGTGCCAGCTCACCAGGGGGCTCTAGCGGGAGCGGCGAGCAGTACTTC.

A single count supports this clone. The V and J genes are TRBV13 and TRBJ2-4, with D maybe TRBD2 (5 bases). Per germline, CDR1 PRHDT and CDR2 FYEKMQ (reference sequence). The CDR3 covers 13 residues. V gave up 5 bases and J gave up 4 bases, with 9 bases separating them. The CDR3 protein is CASSPGLKNIQYF. Here the CDR3 DNA reads TGTGCCAGCAGCCCCGGACTGAAAAACATTCAGTACTTC.